This T cell receptor (beta chain) was captured by sequencing in a study of blood T cell repertoires in COVID-19. Across the study: T cells, B-cell-depleted T cells, or PBMCs supplied cDNA or gDNA.

Authors' data handling: Reference gene primer amplification yielded estimated nucleated cell counts. Produced via immunoSEQ multiplex PCR; TCRdb's table is partial and in-frame only. That table is the source of V, J and clone size, and D and trimming were worked out from the DNA. The sample yields 250,000 to 300,000 clones, about 91% seen once. V was trimmed by 9 bases and J by 2 bases, leaving 12 bases between them. Looked up from germline, CDR1 is SGHAT and CDR2 is FQDESV (reference sequence). The CDR3 consists of 13 residues. The sequenced material came from peripheral blood. V and J are TRBV11-1 and TRBJ2-3; weak D call: TRBD1 (5 bases). This TCR came from an older woman with acute or convalescent COVID-19. This CDR3 is CARGSQDTDTQYF. CDR3 DNA: TGTGCCAGAGGTTCACAGGACACAGATACGCAGTATTTT.